This T cell receptor (beta chain) emerged from a study of cytotoxic CD8 clonotypes in ibrutinib-treated CLL. Study-wide context: Responses: some 25 partial, 2 complete; after median around 70 months, around 15 stayed remitted, around twelve progressed. Sequencing produced an average of about 250,000 productive templates and 94,082 productive rearrangements per sample. Study results and limitations: Patients had baseline clonality above age-matched healthy donors, and this clonality moved with circulating CD8+ T-cell counts.

TCRdb's copy holds only in-frame clones and misses some; the assay was immunoSEQ multiplex PCR. The sample has roughly 250,000 clones, 70% seen once. Regarding this clone: The antigen remains unidentified.

This sequence was found in a human donor with chronic lymphocytic leukemia. The sample was PBMCs, taken after 24 months of ibrutinib treatment.

CDR3: CASSLLSVMNTEAFF. DNA for the CDR3: TGCGCCAGCAGCTTGTTATCAGTAATGAACACTGAAGCTTTCTTT. V usage is TRBV5-1 and J usage is TRBJ1-1; D is ambiguous. This CDR3 is built from 15 residues. The V gene's germline CDR1 is SGHRS and CDR2 YFSETQ. V lost 1 base, J lost 0 bases, and 10 bases lay in between.